Below, 7 T cell receptor beta chains from the same sample are listed, as sequenced in a study of blood T cell repertoires in COVID-19. TCRdb keeps only in-frame clones here, not all; method: immunoSEQ multiplex PCR. The profile shows roughly 40,000 clones, 85% to 95% of them singletons. The source material was peripheral blood. The receptors stem from a human donor in a cohort sampled during active COVID-19.

As for this clone: The sample carries other DNA sequences with the same CDR3. V is TRBV15 and J is TRBJ1-1; possibly TRBD1 for D (6 bases). Germline V gene sequence: CDR1 LNHNV, CDR2 YYDKDF (reference sequence). This CDR3 is 13 amino acids long. V lost 3 bases, J lost 1 base, and 6 bases lay in between. The CDR3 DNA reads TGTGCCACCAGCAGGACAGGGAACACTGAAGCTTTCTTT. Translation gives CATSRTGNTEAFF. Drawing the rest from reference TRBV15 and TRBJ1-1, the complete variable domain is DAMVIQNPRYQVTQFGKPVTLSCSQTLNHNVMYWYQQKSSQAPKLLFHYYDKDFNNEADTPDNFQSRRPNTSFCFLDIRSPGLGDTAMYLCATSRTGNTEAFFGQGTRLTVV.

V gene TRBV7-9 combines with J gene TRBJ2-5; D gene uncertain. Germline-derived CDR1 and CDR2 are SEHNR and FQNEAQ (reference sequence). V shed 1 base and J shed 5 bases, with 8 bases lying between them. This CDR3 is 13 amino acids long. The chain's CDR3 is CASSLGGWETQYF. The DNA of the CDR3 is TGTGCCAGCAGCTTAGGAGGTTGGGAGACCCAGTACTTC.

The chain joins TRBV12-5 to TRBJ2-7; 7 bases fit TRBD1. Germline trimming cut 4 bases from V and 5 bases from J; bases unmatched to any gene: 11. Germline V gene data show CDR1 as LGHNT and CDR2 as FRNRAP. The CDR3 extends over 15 amino acids. The CDR3 DNA is TGTGCTAGTGGTTATCTAAACAGGGGTCGCGACGAGCAGTACTTC. Translating it yields CASGYLNRGRDEQYF.

The chain joins TRBV7-9 to TRBJ2-7; 7 nucleotides agree with TRBD2. Germline-derived CDR1 and CDR2 are SEHNR and FQNEAQ (reference sequence). V lost 10 bases, J lost 2 bases, and 5 bases stayed unmatched. The CDR3 loop spans 12 amino acids. CDR3 region: CATGGVTYEQYF. For the CDR3, the DNA is TGTGCCACTGGGGGGGTAACCTACGAGCAGTACTTC.

This chain connects TRBV19 to TRBJ2-7; tentatively, D is TRBD2 (6 bases). Per germline, CDR1 LNHDA and CDR2 SQIVND (reference sequence). This CDR3 comprises 14 residues. Trimming left V 4 bases short and J 4 bases short, with 14 bases between. CDR3 protein: CASSTGVPTYEQYF. DNA of the CDR3: TGTGCCAGTAGTACGGGGGTGCCTACGTACGAGCAGTACTTC.

This rearrangement joins TRBV4-1 to TRBJ2-2; 13 nucleotides match TRBD2. The CDR3 is made up of 21 amino acids. J lost 4 bases, V lost 1 base, and 15 bases had no gene match. Germline CDR1 reads MGHRA; CDR2 reads YSYEKL. CDR3 region: CASSQVRLGTSGRGITGELFF. CDR3 sequence (DNA): TGCGCCAGCAGCCAAGTCAGATTAGGTACTAGCGGGAGGGGAATCACCGGGGAGCTGTTTTTT.

In nucleotides, the CDR3 is TGTGCCAGCAATAAACGGGACACCAATCAGCCCCAGCATTTT. Residues: CASNKRDTNQPQHF. This chain joins TRBV6-6 and TRBJ1-5, with D possibly matching TRBD1 (6 bases). V lost 7 bases and J lost 3, with 13 bases in between. The germline V gene has CDR1 MNHNY and CDR2 SVGAGI (reference sequence). This CDR3 has 14 amino acids.